This T cell receptor (beta chain) comes out of a study of blood T cell repertoires in COVID-19. Study-level information: Samples came from the United States, Italy and Spain, spanning acute and convalescent COVID-19. PBMCs, B-cell-depleted T cells, or T cells provided the cDNA or gDNA that made up the material.

The germline V gene has CDR1 SGHRS and CDR2 YFSETQ. The CDR3 totals 14 residues. The V gene end was trimmed by 3 bases and the J gene end by 6 bases; junction bases not matched to a gene: 8. Per the original data handling: Reference gene primer amplification in the assay estimated nucleated cell counts. Method: immunoSEQ multiplex PCR; TCRdb's copy keeps in-frame clones and lacks some. The DNA gave D and trimming, while V, J and clone size come from that table. Seen here are 39,000 or so clones, 80% to 90% observed once, and the top ten hold 6.2%. The sample was peripheral blood. V usage is TRBV5-1 and J usage is TRBJ1-2; 7 nucleotides match TRBD1. This clonotype was obtained from a human donor in a cohort sampled during active COVID-19. CDR3 protein: CASSSGSTGDGYTF. CDR3 bases: TGCGCCAGCAGCTCCGGATCCACAGGGGATGGCTACACCTTC.